The clone carrying this T cell receptor (beta chain) was seen a few times. This specimen comes from a study of blood T cell repertoires in COVID-19. Germline V gives CDR1 SGDLS, CDR2 YYNGEE. Losses at the gene ends were 0 bases for V and 8 bases for J; bases not matched to a gene: 12. This CDR3 comprises 16 residues. In the study's own analysis: Amplification from reference gene primers served as the basis for estimated nucleated cell counts. Produced via immunoSEQ multiplex PCR; TCRdb's table is partial and in-frame only. The V and J calls and clone size come from that table; D and trimming were worked out from the DNA. Among about 89,000 clones listed, roughly 80% were seen once.

The clonotype originates from a man in his 70s with COVID-19, enrolled during active disease. Sequenced material: peripheral blood. The chain has TRBV9 and TRBJ1-2; TRBD1 matches 8 bases. DNA for the CDR3: TGTGCCAGCAGCGTAGTTTCAGGGGGCGACCACGAGGGCTACACCTTC. The encoded protein is CASSVVSGGDHEGYTF.